This is a list of T cell receptor beta chains from one sample in a study of T cell changes during pregnancy in multiple sclerosis. TCRdb's copy holds only in-frame clones and misses some; the assay was immunoSEQ multiplex PCR. The sample has roughly 27,000 clones, approximately 91% seen once. The sequencing used CD8+ T cells from peripheral blood mononuclear cells, collected in the second trimester of pregnancy. The receptors originated from a female donor with multiple sclerosis, enrolled in a pregnancy study. The CDR3 runs from the conserved cysteine through the conserved F or W. A D gene is named only where the DNA matches it firmly. Clone size is not always given. Where it is, it says once, few, many or a class for expanded clones.

once	TRBD1	TRBV4-1	TRBJ1-2	TGCGCCAGCAGCCAAGATTGGGGGACAGGGGGCCACTATGGCTACACCTTC	CASSQDWGTGGHYGYTF
-	-	TRBV19	TRBJ1-5	TGTGCCAGTAGTACAAACGGGAGGGATCAGCCCCAGCATTTT	CASSTNGRDQPQHF
-	TRBD1	TRBV19	TRBJ1-6	TGTGCCAGTAGTACTGGGACAGGCTTGATGTCACCCCTCCACTTT	CASSTGTGLMSPLHF
-	-	TRBV30	TRBJ2-6	TGTGCCTGGACGAGTTCGCTCTCTGGGGCCAACGTCCTGACTTTC	CAWTSSLSGANVLTF
-	-	TRBV9	TRBJ1-6	TGTGCCAGCAGCGCCCTTCCAGGAGGAAATAATTCACCCCTCCACTTT	CASSALPGGNNSPLHF
-	-	TRBV11-1	TRBJ2-7	TGTGCCAGCAGCTTCCGGCGAGGGCTGGACGAGCAGTACTTC	CASSFRRGLDEQYF
-	-	TRBV5-6	TRBJ1-5	TGTGCCAGCAGTTCGCAATTCGACAGGATCAATCAGCCCCAGCATTTT	CASSSQFDRINQPQHF
once	-	TRBV6-1	TRBJ2-1	TGTGCCAGCAGTGAAACCCTAGAGGGGGGGCTTACCAATGAGCAGTTCTTC	CASSETLEGGLTNEQFF
-	TRBD1	TRBV2	TRBJ1-1	TGTGCCAGTCGCAAGGGGGCGCGGGACCTCGGTAACACTGAAGCTTTCTTT	CASRKGARDLGNTEAFF
-	-	TRBV7-2	TRBJ2-5	TGTGCCAGCAGCTTGGACTACCTCCAAGAGACCCAGTACTTC	CASSLDYLQETQYF
-	TRBD1	TRBV29-1	TRBJ1-2	TGCAGCGTAGGACAGGGGGACTATGGCTACACCTTC	CSVGQGDYGYTF
-	TRBD1	TRBV18	TRBJ2-2	TGTGCCAGCTCAACGTGGGACAGGGGCACCGGGGAGCTGTTTTTT	CASSTWDRGTGELFF
-	-	TRBV9	TRBJ2-7	TGTGCCAGCAGCGTAGGGAGCTCCTACGAGCAGTACTTC	CASSVGSSYEQYF
-	TRBD1	TRBV18	TRBJ1-2	TGTGCCAGCTCACCATCGGGACAGATGGGCTACACCTTC	CASSPSGQMGYTF
-	-	TRBV4-1	TRBJ2-6	TGCGCCAGCAGCCGGGCCCCGGGGTCCTACTCTGGGGCCAACGTCCTGACTTTC	CASSRAPGSYSGANVLTF
-	TRBD1	TRBV2	TRBJ1-2	TGTGCCAGCAGAGCCGGACAGGGGTACTATGGCTACACCTTC	CASRAGQGYYGYTF
-	TRBD2	TRBV2	TRBJ2-7	TGTGCCAGCAGTGATTGGGGAGGGTTCTACGAGCAGTACTTC	CASSDWGGFYEQYF
-	TRBD1	TRBV9	TRBJ1-3	TGTGCCAGCAGCGCCTGGGACAGGGCTGGAAACACCATATATTTT	CASSAWDRAGNTIYF
-	TRBD1	TRBV19	TRBJ1-2	TGTGCCAGTAGTGTGGGGGGACAGGGGGGCTTATGGAACTATGGCTACACCTTC	CASSVGGQGGLWNYGYTF
-	-	TRBV7-9	TRBJ2-4	TGTGCCAGCAGCTTACCGGGGAGAAACATTCAGTACTTC	CASSLPGRNIQYF
-	TRBD1	TRBV9	TRBJ2-5	TGTGCCAGCACCCAGGGGGCCATGGGAGAGACCCAGTACTTC	CASTQGAMGETQYF
-	TRBD1	TRBV6-4	TRBJ1-1	TGTGCCAGCAGTTACTCGGTGGGACAGGGAGCTGAAGCTTTCTTT	CASSYSVGQGAEAFF
few	-	TRBV7-9	TRBJ1-6	TGTGCCAGCAGCTTGTTGAGACAGCATTCACCCCTCCACTTT	CASSLLRQHSPLHF
-	-	TRBV18	TRBJ2-7	TGTGCCAGCTCACCACCCCAGGGCCATGGCTACGAGCAGTACTTC	CASSPPQGHGYEQYF
-	-	TRBV28	TRBJ1-2	TGTGCCAGCAGTTTGGACAGCTATGGCTACACCTTC	CASSLDSYGYTF
-	-	TRBV6-6	TRBJ1-1	TGTGCCAGCAGCCGACCCAGGGTGGGGTCCCCCACTGAAGCTTTCTTT	CASSRPRVGSPTEAFF
once	TRBD1	TRBV12-5	TRBJ2-7	TGTGCTAGTGGTTTTGGGACAGGGGTCTACGAGCAGTACTTC	CASGFGTGVYEQYF
-	-	TRBV11-2	TRBJ1-1	TGTGCCAGCAGCTCCGCGGGGGACATGAACACTGAAGCTTTCTTT	CASSSAGDMNTEAFF
-	TRBD1	TRBV5-5	TRBJ1-5	TGTGCCAGCAGCTTGATTGGGACAGATAGCAATCAGCCCCAGCATTTT	CASSLIGTDSNQPQHF
large	-	TRBV7-3	TRBJ2-3	TGTGCCAGCAGCTCCGGACTATTCACAGATACGCAGTATTTT	CASSSGLFTDTQYF
-	-	TRBV5-1	TRBJ2-2	TGCGCCAGCAGCTTGTGGGGGGGGCCCCCGAACACCGGGGAGCTGTTTTTT	CASSLWGGPPNTGELFF
once	TRBD1	TRBV6-5	TRBJ1-1	TGTGCCAGCAGTCCCTCGGGGACAGCGAACACTGAAGCTTTCTTT	CASSPSGTANTEAFF
-	-	TRBV5-1	TRBJ2-7	TGCGCCAGCAGCCCCGAAGGGAGCTCCTACGAGCAGTACTTC	CASSPEGSSYEQYF
-	TRBD1	TRBV4-1	TRBJ2-7	TGCGCCAGCAGCCAAGCCCCAGGGACAGGGAACTACGAGCAGTACTTC	CASSQAPGTGNYEQYF
-	-	TRBV7-3	TRBJ2-5	TGTGCCAGCAGCTTATCTCTCGGGGAGACCCAGTACTTC	CASSLSLGETQYF
-	TRBD1	TRBV5-4	TRBJ2-3	TGTGCCAGCAGCTGGGGGGACAGGCGAGATACGCAGTATTTT	CASSWGDRRDTQYF
-	-	TRBV27	TRBJ2-7	TGTGCCAGCAGTTTTCGGGGGTACGAGCAGTACTTC	CASSFRGYEQYF
-	TRBD2	TRBV9	TRBJ2-7	TGTGCCAGCAGCGTAGTTCCAGCGGGAACCTACGAGCAGTACTTC	CASSVVPAGTYEQYF
-	-	TRBV5-6	TRBJ1-3	TGTGCCAGCAGTGGGGGCACCAGCCATGGAAACACCATATATTTT	CASSGGTSHGNTIYF
-	-	TRBV6-1	TRBJ2-5	TGTGCCAGCATCCTTACGTCAGGGGCAGGGGAGACCCAGTACTTC	CASILTSGAGETQYF
-	-	TRBV9	TRBJ2-7	TGTGCCAGCAGCGTAGCTACAGGCTACGAGCAGTACTTC	CASSVATGYEQYF
-	-	TRBV6-5	TRBJ1-2	TGTGCCAGCAGTTACTCCCCAGGGCCTTCGGGCTACACCTTC	CASSYSPGPSGYTF
-	-	TRBV2	TRBJ1-6	TGTGCCAGCACAAGGGAGGGGGGTTCACCCCTCCACTTT	CASTREGGSPLHF
-	-	TRBV19	TRBJ1-2	TGTGCCAGTAGTCCCCCCGGCGGAATCTATGGCTACACCTTC	CASSPPGGIYGYTF
-	-	TRBV4-1	TRBJ2-3	TGCGCCAGCAGCCCACTTGGTTGGGGGGGGGCCCCCACAGATACGCAGTATTTT	CASSPLGWGGAPTDTQYF
-	TRBD2	TRBV4-3	TRBJ2-7	TGCGCCAGCAGCCAGGGGGGGGCCTACGAGCAGTACTTC	CASSQGGAYEQYF
-	TRBD1	TRBV5-4	TRBJ1-2	TGTGCCAGCAGGACCTCCCGGACAGGGTCAAGAGGCTACACCTTC	CASRTSRTGSRGYTF
-	TRBD1	TRBV6-1	TRBJ2-7	TGTGCCAGTCTCGGGACAGGCGATTCCTACGAGCAGTACTTC	CASLGTGDSYEQYF
-	TRBD1	TRBV9	TRBJ2-1	TGTGCCAGCAGCGATAAGGGGGCTAGGAGCTCCTACAATGAGCAGTTCTTC	CASSDKGARSSYNEQFF
many	-	TRBV6-1	TRBJ2-5	TGTGCCAGCAGTGATACAGGGGAGGTAGAGACCCAGTACTTC	CASSDTGEVETQYF
once	-	TRBV7-8	TRBJ1-4	TGTGCCAGCAGCTTAGGGCTGTTTGCAACTAATGAAAAACTGTTTTTT	CASSLGLFATNEKLFF
once	TRBD1	TRBV6-1	TRBJ1-6	TGTGCCAGCAGCGGGACAGGAGAAAATTCACCCCTCCACTTT	CASSGTGENSPLHF
-	-	TRBV27	TRBJ1-1	TGTGCCAGCAGTTTAGGCGGGGGCACTGAAGCTTTCTTT	CASSLGGGTEAFF
-	-	TRBV4-1	TRBJ1-1	TGCGCCAGCAGCCAAGGGGGGGAGGAAGCTTTCTTT	CASSQGGEEAFF
-	-	TRBV30	TRBJ1-2	TGTGCCTGGAGTGAAAACAGGTGGGAAGGCTACACCTTC	CAWSENRWEGYTF
-	TRBD2	TRBV16	TRBJ2-7	TGTGCCAGCAGCCAATGGGGGGGTCCCTACGAGCAGTACTTC	CASSQWGGPYEQYF
-	-	TRBV5-6	TRBJ2-1	TGTGCCAGCAGCTTCCAGTACAATGAGCAGTTCTTC	CASSFQYNEQFF
-	-	TRBV14	TRBJ1-3	TGTGCCAGTAGGGGGTTTTCTGGAAACACCATATATTTT	CASRGFSGNTIYF